These 8 T cell receptor beta chains came from one sample sequenced in a study of siplizumab effects on memory and regulatory T cells (dated by TCRdb to between 2018 and 2021). The library was produced with the immunoSEQ multiplex PCR assay. TCRdb stores this immuneACCESS table with in-frame sequences only. Part of the clones is absent; in the studies checked, under half of the shortfall reflects unresolved V genes, and no reason is known for the rest. This sample is represented by some 56,000 clones; 95% to 98% of them were singletons. The ten largest clones capture around 0.99% of the sample. Sequencing was carried out using naive CD8+ T cells sorted from blood. The sample's cell subset or site label, decoded: unstimulated naive T cells. All receptors derive from a human donor in good health.

This chain joins TRBV23-1 and TRBJ1-1; no reliable D call. TRBV23-1 is flagged as an ORF with uncertain function. Trimming pared 0 bases from V and 1 base from J, leaving 9 bases between. The CDR3 totals 15 residues. DNA of the CDR3: TGCGCCAGCAGTCAATCAGATGTGAGGAACACTGAAGCTTTCTTT. It encodes CASSQSDVRNTEAFF.

This clone appeared once. The chain carries TRBV7-9 and TRBJ1-6, with D uncertain. The CDR3 sequence is 19 residues long. Germline V gene lookup returns CDR1 SEHNR and CDR2 FQNEAQ (reference sequence). V was trimmed by 5 bases and J by 0 bases, leaving 20 bases between them. In DNA, the CDR3 is TGTGCCAGCAGCCCATACCGCCGGGATCCGAGCTCCTATAATTCACCCCTCCACTTT. This codes for CASSPYRRDPSSYNSPLHF.

This sequence joins TRBV7-9 and TRBJ1-5; D gene ambiguous. Germline V lookup: CDR1 SEHNR, CDR2 FQNEAQ (reference sequence). V was trimmed by 2 bases and J by 10 bases, leaving 15 bases between them. This CDR3 comprises 14 residues. The CDR3 coding sequence is TGTGCCAGCAGCTTATCCAGTCCCAACTCACCCCAGCATTTT. Translating gives CASSLSSPNSPQHF.

V is TRBV4-2 and J is TRBJ2-1; 9 bases match TRBD1. The CDR3 sequence is 12 residues long. V shed 3 bases and J 15 bases; nucleotides not matched to a gene: 6. The germline V gene has CDR1 LGHNA and CDR2 YNFKEQ. The CDR3 loop is CASSHRDREVFF. DNA of the CDR3: TGTGCCAGCAGCCACCGGGACAGGGAGGTGTTCTTC.

The chain couples TRBV6-4 to TRBJ2-1; 8 nucleotides align to TRBD1. The CDR3 is 15 residues long. Germline V gene sequence: CDR1 MRHNA, CDR2 SNTAGT. The V gene end was trimmed by 4 bases and the J gene end by 7 bases; junction bases not matched to a gene: 9. This CDR3 reads CASSAAGGAGNEQFF. CDR3 nucleotides: TGTGCCAGCAGTGCCGCAGGGGGCGCAGGGAATGAGCAGTTCTTC.

This chain uses TRBV7-8 with TRBJ1-2; 11 bases agree with TRBD1. Germline CDR1 reads SGHVS; CDR2 reads FQNEAQ. J lost 5 bases, V lost 5 bases, and 7 bases had no gene match. The CDR3 consists of 15 residues. DNA for the CDR3: TGTGCCAGCAGCAACCGGGACAGGGGGTTTTATGGCTACACCTTC. This translates into CASSNRDRGFYGYTF.

The chain is built from TRBV7-2 and TRBJ1-2; D gene uncertain. With 1 base removed from V and 5 bases from J, the gap between germline ends came to 11 bases. The CDR3 is 14 residues long. Germline CDR1 reads SGHTA; CDR2 reads FQGNSA. The CDR3, as DNA: TGTGCCAGCAGCTTAGAAATCGCAGCATATGGCTACACCTTC. Its translation: CASSLEIAAYGYTF.

The chain has TRBV27 and TRBJ2-1; 7 bases match TRBD2. J gave up 3 bases and V 5 bases, and 10 bases lay outside the gene matches. This CDR3 has 16 amino acids. The germline V gene has CDR1 MNHEY and CDR2 SMNVEV (reference sequence). The CDR3 is CASSPISGLDYNEQFF. DNA for the CDR3: TGTGCCAGCAGTCCCATTAGCGGGTTAGACTACAATGAGCAGTTCTTC.